This T cell receptor beta chain was captured by sequencing in a study of T-cell memory formation after mild COVID-19. The CDR3 consists of 14 residues. Germline loops: CDR1 SGHRS, CDR2 YFSETQ. V lost 4 bases and J 1 base, leaving 11 bases between the germline ends. MiXCR was run by TCRdb on the 5' RACE reads, yielding one entry per CDR3 protein. The data contain 200,000 to 250,000 distinct CDR3 sequences, approximately 10% of them singletons. The J gene is TRBJ2-5, the V gene TRBV5-1; D is perhaps TRBD1 (5 bases). The sequenced sample consisted of PBMCs or a T cell subset sorted from them (not recorded which). The receptor was isolated from a man younger than 30 who had mild COVID-19 (a few samples of this study predate the infection). Cell type and time point are not known. This CDR3 reads CASSPRVAQETQYF. CDR3 nucleotide sequence: TGCGCCAGCAGCCCCAGGGTGGCCCAAGAGACCCAGTACTTC.